This T cell receptor (beta chain) was profiled in a study of cytomegalovirus exposure and HLA in healthy donors. General study findings and limits: A later analysis revealed that TCR association rates differed between HLA loci, peaking at DRB1 and bottoming out at HLA-C.

As concerns this clone: The antigen is undetermined.

V lost 2 bases to trimming and J lost 6 bases; unmatched junction nucleotides: 5. This CDR3 comprises 15 residues. Germline V lookup: CDR1 SGHRS, CDR2 YFSETQ. PCR was performed using 60 Vbeta and 13 Jbeta primers. Profiled with immunoSEQ multiplex PCR; TCRdb holds only in-frame clones, not every one. The data hold 250,000 or so clones, with approximately 91% observed a single time. The TCR comes from a girl aged 2 to 9 in good health and CMV-seronegative. The chain combines TRBV5-1 with TRBJ2-1, with 10 nucleotides matching TRBD1. Sequencing was done on a sample of PBMCs. The CDR3 nucleotides read TGCGCCAGCAGCTTTAGACAGGGGGCCGCCAATGAGCAGTTCTTC. It specifies CASSFRQGAANEQFF.